What follows is one T cell receptor (beta chain) and its context. Per the original data handling: From reference gene primer amplification, estimates of nucleated cell counts were derived. Method: immunoSEQ multiplex PCR; TCRdb's copy keeps in-frame clones and lacks some. Clonal size and the V and J genes are those of that table, whereas D and trimming came from the DNA. Here the sample spans under 250,000 clones, around 82% being singletons. The CDR3 spans 13 residues. V lost 5 bases, J lost 5 bases, and 12 bases lay in between. Germline assignment: CDR1 LNHDA and CDR2 SQIVND (reference sequence). These data belong to a study of blood T cell repertoires in COVID-19. Across the whole study: COVID-19 samples collected from the United States, Italy and Spain covered acute and convalescent phases. T cells, B-cell-depleted T cells, or PBMCs supplied cDNA or gDNA.

This clonotype originated in a woman aged 70-85 years with acute or convalescent COVID-19. The chain combines TRBV19 with TRBJ1-1; tentatively, D is TRBD1 (6 bases). The sample was peripheral blood. The CDR3 DNA reads TGTGCCAGTAGTCCGACAGGAAGGACTGAAGCTTTCTTT. Residues: CASSPTGRTEAFF.